The entry below describes one T cell receptor (beta chain). No antigen is known for it. TCRdb called the 5' RACE reads again in MiXCR, with one record for every CDR3 protein. Among 250,000 to 400,000 distinct CDR3 sequences listed, 11% were seen once. This sample stems from a study of CD8 T cells in ankylosing spondylitis. Looked up from germline, CDR1 is MNHEY and CDR2 is SVGEGT. V shed 8 bases and J 6 bases; nucleotides not matched to a gene: 6. There are 12 residues in the CDR3. Study-wide results and caveats: As for the disease-linked clones, they showed a CD8+ phenotype and occurred at relatively low frequencies in peripheral blood. The study looked at matched synovial fluid samples from ankylosing spondylitis patients. Disease-linked clones were reported to be significantly enriched there. A TCR beta motif of eight highly homologous variants appeared characteristic of ankylosing spondylitis blood.

This clonotype was obtained from a female donor with ankylosing spondylitis or in good health (not recorded which). Sequencing input: blood, either unsorted or a sorted T cell fraction (not recorded which). The gene calls are TRBV6-2 or TRBV6-3 and TRBJ1-1; 7 positions agree with TRBD1. The CDR3 here is CASQRGPSEAFF. CDR3 nucleotides: TGTGCCAGCCAAAGGGGGCCCTCTGAAGCTTTCTTT.